This paragraph reports one TCR beta chain. Its cognate antigen is unknown. This CDR3 has 16 residues. The V and J ends lost 4 bases and 3 bases respectively, with 21 bases between them. Looked up from germline, CDR1 is GTSNPN and CDR2 is SVGIG (reference sequence). Treatment indicated: approximately 9-day PBMC culture with coronavirus spike peptide pools or control peptides (ViraFEST assay). ViraFEST sequenced TCRs after peptide-pool expansion of antigen-specific T cells. At days 3 and 7, half the medium was exchanged for fresh IL-2 medium. These data come from a study of vaccination and CD4 T cells after COVID-19. The Oncomine TCR Beta short-read assay sequenced DNA from cultured CD4+ T cells. TCRdb reprocessed the PCR reads with MiXCR, giving one entry per CDR3 protein. The sample includes under 9,500 distinct CDR3 sequences, about 55% of them seen just once.

The origin of this receptor is a human donor who had recovered from COVID-19. Sequenced input: CD4+ T cells from blood, cultured in vitro. V and J are TRBV30 and TRBJ1-1; D is unresolved. The DNA for the CDR3 is TGTGCCTGGATATTCGGCCACCGGGGAGTGGACACTGAAGCTTTCTTT. The encoded protein is CAWIFGHRGVDTEAFF.